The 21 T cell receptor beta chains below come from one sample, sequenced in a study of naive and memory T cell subsets. Two oligonucleotides, mixed equimolar, formed the beta constant-region primer covering TRBC1 and TRBC2. Four rounds of PCR amplified the ligated cDNA using nested alpha and beta constant-region primers plus SP2. TCRdb passed the UMI-ligation and nested PCR reads through MiXCR, listing each CDR3 protein once. This repertoire shows tens of thousands of distinct CDR3 sequences, about 10% found once; its top ten account for 0.13%. Antigens for these TCRs are unknown. Study outcomes and limitations: A few larger clonotypes appeared in naive repertoires, especially CD8, possibly memory cells re-expressing CD45RA.

The sequencing input was naive CD4+ T cells from blood. The receptors derive from a human donor in good health.

The chain uses TRBV20-1 and TRBJ2-1; the D is unclear. CDR3 length: 12 amino acids. The germline CDR1 and CDR2 sequences are DFQATT and SNEGSKA (reference sequence). Trimming took off 4 bases at V and 5 bases at J, with 9 bases between the two ends. The chain's CDR3 is CSAIRQNNEQFF. Here the CDR3 DNA reads TGCAGTGCTATAAGGCAGAACAATGAGCAGTTCTTC.

The chain recombines TRBV19 with TRBJ2-1; 8 bases line up with TRBD2. The CDR3 has 14 amino acids. The V gene end was trimmed by 5 bases and the J gene end by 7 bases; junction bases not matched to a gene: 7. CDR1 is LNHDA, CDR2 SQIVND, per germline (reference sequence). Written as DNA, the CDR3 is TGTGCCAGTAGTTTCAGCGGGAGTCGGAATGAGCAGTTCTTC. Its protein product is CASSFSGSRNEQFF. Complete variable domain (other parts from reference TRBV19 and TRBJ2-1): DGGITQSPKYLFRKEGQNVTLSCEQNLNHDAMYWYRQDPGQGLRLIYYSQIVNDFQKGDIAEGYSVSREKKESFPLTVTSAQKNPTAFYLCASSFSGSRNEQFFGPGTRLTVL.

The rearrangement joins TRBV3-1 to TRBJ2-1, with 7 nucleotides matching TRBD2. The CDR3 contains 14 residues. Trimming at V came to 1 base and at J to 9 bases, leaving 6 bases not matched to a gene. Per the germline V gene, CDR1 is LGHDT and CDR2 is YNNKEL (reference sequence). CDR3 loop: CASSQGTSVGEQFF. The CDR3, as DNA: TGTGCCAGCAGCCAAGGGACTAGTGTGGGTGAGCAGTTCTTC.

This sequence joins TRBV5-4 and TRBJ1-1; D call uncertain. CDR3 size: 13 residues. Trimming pared 7 bases from V and 4 bases from J, leaving 14 bases between. CDR1 is SGHNT, CDR2 YYREEE, per germline (reference sequence). Written as DNA, the CDR3 is TGTGCCAGCGCCCTTCGTGATAGCACTGAAGCTTTCTTT. Amino acids: CASALRDSTEAFF.

The chain carries TRBV7-9 and TRBJ1-1, with a tentative D call TRBD1 (6 bases). Trimming pared 5 bases from V and 1 base from J, leaving 8 bases between. This CDR3 has 13 amino acids. CDR1 is SEHNR and CDR2 is FQNEAQ in the germline V gene (reference sequence). CDR3 loop: CASSRTANTEAFF. As DNA, the CDR3 is TGTGCCAGCAGCCGGACAGCGAACACTGAAGCTTTCTTT.

This chain joins TRBV7-2 and TRBJ2-3; 12 positions match TRBD1. V lost 0 bases, J lost 1 base, and 5 bases stayed unmatched. The CDR3 consists of 18 residues. Germline V gene sequence: CDR1 SGHTA, CDR2 FQGNSA. CDR3 residues: CASSLAGTGGAGTDTQYF. The CDR3 coding sequence is TGTGCCAGCAGCTTAGCGGGGACAGGGGGCGCAGGCACAGATACGCAGTATTTT.

There are a few counts of this clonotype. The rearrangement uses TRBV12-3 or TRBV12-4 and TRBJ2-3; the match to TRBD2 covers 9 bases. V was clipped by 5 bases and J by 3 bases; unmatched bases: 3. CDR3 length equals 14 residues. CDR3 bases: TGTGCCAGCAGTCGTCTAGCGGGAACAGATACGCAGTATTTT. Protein product: CASSRLAGTDTQYF.

Only a few counts were recorded for this clonotype. V and J are TRBV20-1 and TRBJ2-1; 14 bases align to TRBD2. The CDR3 contains 14 residues. Germline values: CDR1 DFQATT, CDR2 SNEGSKA (reference sequence). Losses at the gene ends were 6 bases for V and 6 bases for J; bases not matched to a gene: 4. DNA of the CDR3: TGCAGTGCCAGCGGACTAGCGGGGGGCAATGAGCAGTTCTTC. As protein: CSASGLAGGNEQFF.

In DNA form, the CDR3 reads TGTGCCAGCTCACCGGACAGGGGGGCCTACGAGCAGTACTTC. Translated: CASSPDRGAYEQYF. The rearrangement joins TRBV18 to TRBJ2-7; 10 bases align to TRBD1. Germline V gene sequence: CDR1 KGHSH, CDR2 LQKENI. The length of the CDR3 is 14 residues. With 3 bases clipped from V and 2 bases from J, the junction kept 1 base outside the gene matches. Combining the CDR3 with reference TRBV18 and TRBJ2-7 gives the whole variable domain NAGVMQNPRHLVRRRGQEARLRCSPMKGHSHVYWYRQLPEEGLKFMVYLQKENIIDESGMPKERFSAEFPKEGPSILRIQQVVRGDSAAYFCASSPDRGAYEQYFGPGTRLTVT.

The rearrangement links TRBV7-2 to TRBJ2-3; D gene unclear. Trimming cost V 4 bases and J 2 bases, with 10 bases left between them. Looked up from germline, CDR1 is SGHTA and CDR2 is FQGNSA. CDR3 length: 14 residues. The CDR3: CASSSWIYTDTQYF. The CDR3 DNA reads TGTGCCAGCAGCTCTTGGATCTACACAGATACGCAGTATTTT. Full variable domain (missing parts from reference TRBV7-2 and TRBJ2-3): GAGVSQSPSNKVTEKGKDVELRCDPISGHTALYWYRQSLGQGLEFLIYFQGNSAPDKSGLPSDRFSAERTGGSVSTLTIQRTQQEDSAVYLCASSSWIYTDTQYFGPGTRLTVL.

J is TRBJ2-3 and V is TRBV7-9; 8 positions agree with TRBD2. After removal of 4 bases from V and 0 bases from J, the junction contained 12 bases not matched to a gene. Germline CDR1 and CDR2: SEHNR and FQNEAQ (reference sequence). This CDR3 is built from 18 residues. Written as DNA, the CDR3 is TGTGCCAGCAGCTCTCCGCGGGGGGACCCTTCCAGCACAGATACGCAGTATTTT. Its translation is CASSSPRGDPSSTDTQYF.

The rearrangement links TRBV12-3 or TRBV12-4 to TRBJ2-3; D call uncertain. Between the trimmed V and J ends, which lost 8 bases and 2 bases, there was a span of 8 bases. This CDR3 is 12 amino acids long. Written as DNA, the CDR3 is TGTGCCAGCGCCCCTACCACAGATACGCAGTATTTT. It codes for CASAPTTDTQYF.

V and J are TRBV14 and TRBJ2-7, with TRBD1 as a possible D gene (5 bases). Between the trimmed V and J ends, which lost 3 bases and 3 bases, there was a span of 9 bases. Germline CDR1 SGHDN, CDR2 FVKESK. The CDR3 is 13 amino acids. CDR3 amino acids: CASSHAGIYEQYF. CDR3 bases: TGTGCCAGCAGCCACGCAGGGATCTACGAGCAGTACTTC.

This clonotype was counted many times. The chain carries TRBV20-1 and TRBJ2-5, with no clear D. The ends were cut back, 3 bases at V and 4 bases at J, with 12 bases in the middle. The CDR3 sequence is 13 residues long. The germline V gene has CDR1 DFQATT and CDR2 SNEGSKA (reference sequence). DNA for the CDR3: TGCAGTGCTAGTGGGGTTTCCAGAGAGACCCAGTACTTC. Translating it yields CSASGVSRETQYF.

This clonotype was seen many times. The chain combines TRBV12-3 or TRBV12-4 with TRBJ2-7, with D possibly called TRBD1 or TRBD2 (5 bases each). Trimming cost V 1 base and J 3 bases, with 13 bases left between them. CDR3 length equals 15 residues. CDR3 region: CASSLEGTGIYEQYF. In DNA, the CDR3 is TGTGCCAGCAGTTTAGAGGGGACCGGAATCTACGAGCAGTACTTC.

The chain is built from TRBV19 and TRBJ2-7, with 7 bases lining up with TRBD1. The CDR3 is 15 amino acids. V shed 3 bases and J 4 bases; nucleotides not matched to a gene: 9. Germline V gene sequence: CDR1 LNHDA, CDR2 SQIVND (reference sequence). This CDR3 reads CASSMGQSRFYEQYF. The CDR3 coding sequence is TGTGCCAGTAGTATGGGACAGAGCCGATTTTACGAGCAGTACTTC.

The chain uses TRBV18 and TRBJ2-7; tentative D call: TRBD2 (5 bases). CDR1 and CDR2 (germline): KGHSH, LQKENI. The CDR3 contains 13 residues. V was clipped by 2 bases and J by 7 bases, with 12 bases between them. Here the CDR3 reads CASSPSPGREQYF. As DNA, the CDR3 is TGTGCCAGCTCACCATCCCCGGGAAGGGAGCAGTACTTC.

The sample holds a few counts of this clonotype. The J gene is TRBJ1-1, the V gene TRBV19; no reliable D call. Trimming removed 8 bases from V and 0 bases from J, with 7 bases in between. The CDR3 runs to 12 residues. Germline V lookup: CDR1 LNHDA, CDR2 SQIVND (reference sequence). The CDR3 here is CASAKVNTEAFF. The CDR3, as DNA: TGTGCCAGTGCAAAGGTGAACACTGAAGCTTTCTTT.

With regard to this clonotype: A read error may produce the germline difference seen at one junction end. The CDR3 coding sequence is TGTGCCAGCAGCCCGGGGGGCGGGGGCCGTACGGATGTCTTC. It encodes CASSPGGGGRTDVF. The genes are TRBV6-2 or TRBV6-3 and TRBJ2-1, with D possibly TRBD2 on 7 matching bases. Looked up from germline, CDR1 is MNHEY and CDR2 is SVGEGT. The CDR3 extends over 14 amino acids.

The chain combines TRBV6-2 or TRBV6-3 with TRBJ1-4; D not resolved. The V gene lost 2 bases and the J gene lost 0 bases, with 16 bases spanning the gap. The CDR3 length is 18 residues. Germline V gives CDR1 MNHEY, CDR2 SVGEGT. The CDR3 nucleotides are TGTGCCAGCAGTTACGAGTTAGTGGCGGCAGCAACTAATGAAAAACTGTTTTTT. Translating gives CASSYELVAAATNEKLFF.

The chain has TRBV6-6 and TRBJ1-5; D is possibly TRBD1 (5 bases). The CDR3 is 13 amino acids. V lost 8 bases and J lost 2, with 10 bases in between. Germline assignment: CDR1 MNHNY and CDR2 SVGAGI (reference sequence). The CDR3 DNA is TGTGCCAGCTTCGGAGGGGGCAATCAGCCCCAGCATTTT. Protein product: CASFGGGNQPQHF.